This TCR beta chain appears in the sequencing data of a study of monozygotic twins with inflammatory bowel disease (dated by TCRdb to about 2019). Study-level background: The full study comprised some 30 monozygotic twin pairs: nine German pairs (four IBD-concordant, five IBD-discordant) and 19 IBD-discordant Danish pairs. The search for disease-associated traits relied mainly on comparing IBD patients with their genetically identical healthy co-twins within discordant pairs. Each individual had, on average, about 151 000 unique TCRalpha sequences and 181 000 unique TCRbeta sequences available for analysis.

Comments on this clonotype: Its recognized antigen is unknown.

The method was 5' RACE. The input for every TCR library was around 3,600 ng of total RNA. For each sample, cDNA was synthesized in eight separate reactions using SMARTScribe reverse transcriptase. During cDNA synthesis, unique molecular identifiers containing a 6-nucleotide sample barcode were introduced by template switching. Amplification of TCRalpha and TCRbeta cDNA involved two nested PCRs of about 15 and 9 cycles, and each PCR was followed by bead purification. Before amplification, cDNA was treated with uracil DNA-glycosylase and purified using the QIAquick PCR purification kit. In the second PCR, Illumina TruSeq-compatible adapters and sample-specific barcodes were added. Library quality and concentration were checked on TapeStation and Qubit, and libraries were pooled at around 5 ng each. The pooled libraries were sequenced with 2 x 100 bp reads and custom sequencing primers on an Illumina HiSeq2500 single-index Rapid Run. In the paper's pipeline: PCR and sequencing errors were corrected by UMI-based consensus assembly using MiGEC version 1.2.6. MiXCR version 2.1.1 was used for V(D)J alignment, clonotype assembly and CDR3 extraction. To normalise gene usage, clonotype sharing and MAIT/NKT TCR abundance, the top 1000, 10 000 and 20 000 clonotypes in each sample were analysed. Diversity was computed as the inverse Simpson index with the vegan R package after downsampling to 27 000 UMIs. Paired Mann-Whitney U tests were applied to discordant twin pairs, with Benjamini-Hochberg correction for multiple testing. TCRdb reprocessed the reads into one record per CDR3 protein sequence, lacking DNA. V and J calls and clone size were set by TCRdb, not the authors. The sample table includes 150,000 to 200,000 distinct CDR3 sequences. Of the sample, under 3.5% falls within the top ten clones.

From each donor, a 2.5 ml peripheral blood sample was collected into PAXgene tubes and kept at -80 degrees C. Total RNA was isolated from whole blood with the PAXgene blood miRNA kit on an automated QIAcube, without T cell sorting. Peripheral blood from monozygotic twin pairs concordant or discordant for inflammatory bowel disease was subjected to deep TCRalpha and TCRbeta repertoire profiling with unique molecular barcoding. For every twin pair, smoking habits were documented, and each individual was categorised as a current, former or never smoker. Looking up the germline V gene yields CDR1 MDHEN and CDR2 SYDVKM. From its cysteine to its phenylalanine, the CDR3 spans 16 amino acids. Nucleotide data are not available. Paper-wide results and their limitations: No single strong signal or clonotype linked to IBD turned up in the results, so the idea that one exists was not supported. Concordant and discordant twins showed no difference in repertoire similarity, possibly because of limited statistical power. The analysis was unable to tell different T cell subtypes apart. A decrease in TCRbeta repertoire diversity, as measured by inverse Simpson index, was observed in IBD patients compared with their healthy co-twins. Fewer clonotypes were shared with other individuals by IBD patients than by healthy twins, most markedly in patients showing signs of disease activity. Background noise and inter-individual variability may have been introduced into the repertoires by the differing immunosuppressive treatments among patients.

The chain links TRBV28 with TRBJ2-4; as DNA is missing, the TRBD1 call by TCRdb cannot be tested. The receptor was isolated from a human donor with ulcerative colitis or Crohn's disease, or a healthy co-twin of an affected twin (not recorded which). Sequenced: blood. This receptor carries the CDR3 CASSPRQGKAKNMQYF.